A selection of T cell receptor beta chains follows, all from one sample in a study of T cells after yellow fever vaccination. MiXCR, applied by TCRdb to the 5' RACE reads, yields one record per CDR3 protein. In the table there are around 610,000 distinct CDR3 sequences, approximately 13% of which are singletons. This specimen consisted of PBMCs, obtained on the day of the yellow fever booster vaccination. Source of these receptors: a man younger than 45 who received the YFV17D yellow fever vaccine. The CDR3 runs from the conserved cysteine through the conserved F or W. The D gene is left open where the match is weak. Part of the rows lack a size; the others show once, few, many or a class for expanded clones.

d_call	v_call	j_call	clone_size	cdr3_aa	cdr3_nt
NA	TRBV7-2	TRBJ2-7	NA	CASSLDPERYEQYF	TGTGCCAGCAGCTTAGATCCAGAGCGCTACGAGCAGTACTTC
NA	TRBV10-3	TRBJ2-1	NA	CAVDLGGEQFF	TGTGCCGTAGACCTGGGCGGTGAGCAGTTCTTC
NA	TRBV20-1	TRBJ2-7	few	CSGGQALDEQYF	TGCAGTGGCGGGCAGGCCTTGGACGAGCAGTACTTC
NA	TRBV6-2/TRBV6-3	TRBJ2-7	few	CASSPTGPEPYEQYF	TGTGCCAGCAGTCCAACCGGGCCCGAACCCTACGAGCAGTACTTC
NA	TRBV7-9	TRBJ2-5	few	CASSFAEGRGETQYF	TGTGCCAGCAGCTTTGCGGAGGGCCGAGGAGAGACCCAGTACTTC
TRBD1	TRBV7-2	TRBJ2-7	NA	CASSLVAWQGASYEQYF	TGTGCCAGCAGCTTAGTGGCCTGGCAGGGGGCCTCCTACGAGCAGTACTTC
TRBD1	TRBV29-1	TRBJ2-5	NA	CSVVRTGDGTQYF	TGCAGCGTTGTTCGGACAGGGGATGGGACCCAGTACTTC
NA	TRBV12-3/TRBV12-4	TRBJ1-1	few	CATVLNWGGTEAFF	TGTGCGACCGTGTTAAATTGGGGAGGCACTGAAGCTTTCTTT
NA	TRBV20-1	TRBJ1-5	few	CSASSGSQPQHF	TGCAGTGCTAGTTCCGGTAGTCAGCCCCAGCATTTT
NA	TRBV21-1	TRBJ1-1	once	CASSKEVTDLNTEAFF	TGTGCCAGCAGCAAAGAGGTTACAGACCTAAACACTGAAGCTTTCTTT
TRBD2	TRBV12-3/TRBV12-4	TRBJ2-3	few	CASSLAGLGGDTQYF	TGTGCCAGCAGTCTAGCGGGACTGGGGGGAGATACGCAGTATTTT
TRBD2	TRBV29-1	TRBJ2-1	NA	CSGNSGRGDEQFF	TGCAGCGGGAATAGCGGGAGAGGCGATGAGCAGTTCTTC
NA	TRBV29-1	TRBJ1-1	NA	CSVEDPPREAFF	TGCAGCGTTGAAGATCCCCCGCGGGAGGCTTTCTTT
NA	TRBV20-1	TRBJ2-3	NA	CSLRAGTDTQYF	TGCAGTCTGAGGGCCGGCACAGATACGCAGTATTTT
TRBD2	TRBV27	TRBJ2-7	NA	CASSPAGPNLYEQYF	TGTGCCAGCAGTCCAGCGGGACCGAACCTCTACGAGCAGTACTTC
NA	TRBV15	TRBJ2-6	few	CATSRGTDSGANVLTF	TGTGCCACCAGCCGCGGGACGGACTCTGGGGCCAACGTCCTGACTTTC
TRBD2	TRBV6-1	TRBJ2-1	NA	CASRTGLAGGNEQFF	TGTGCCAGCAGGACCGGACTAGCGGGAGGGAATGAGCAGTTCTTC
NA	TRBV7-2	TRBJ2-7	many	CASSPAYEQYF	TGTGCCAGCAGCCCCGCCTACGAGCAGTACTTC
NA	TRBV7-2	TRBJ2-1	many	CASSLGQPNNEQFF	TGTGCCAGCAGCTTAGGGCAGCCGAACAATGAGCAGTTCTTC
NA	TRBV5-1	TRBJ2-7	many	CASSPGTLSSYEQYF	TGCGCCAGCAGCCCCGGGACCCTGAGCTCCTACGAGCAGTACTTC
NA	TRBV5-1	TRBJ2-3	few	CASSWTLQAGLSTDTQYF	TGCGCCAGCAGCTGGACCCTCCAAGCGGGTCTTAGCACAGATACGCAGTATTTT
NA	TRBV5-1	TRBJ2-1	few	CASSPLNNEQFF	TGCGCCAGCAGCCCCCTAAATAATGAGCAGTTCTTC
NA	TRBV15	TRBJ2-5	few	CATSRGPTGRGWNRETQYF	TGTGCCACCAGCAGAGGCCCTACAGGGAGGGGATGGAACCGGGAGACCCAGTACTTC
TRBD1	TRBV6-5	TRBJ1-3	few	CASSYTTRQGAGNTIYF	TGTGCCAGCAGTTACACCACCCGACAGGGCGCTGGAAACACCATATATTTT
TRBD1	TRBV10-3	TRBJ2-1	NA	CASSGTGDNEQFF	TGTGCCAGCTCCGGGACAGGGGACAATGAGCAGTTCTTC
TRBD1	TRBV9	TRBJ1-6	NA	CASSVDLGTGTPPLHF	TGTGCCAGCAGCGTAGATCTGGGGACAGGGACGCCACCCCTCCACTTT
TRBD1	TRBV4-3	TRBJ2-5	few	CASSQEDRGWETQYF	TGCGCCAGCAGCCAAGAGGACAGGGGTTGGGAGACCCAGTACTTC
NA	TRBV7-2	TRBJ2-3	NA	CASSPVGGPSTDTQYF	TGTGCCAGCAGCCCCGTCGGGGGGCCTAGCACAGATACGCAGTATTTT
NA	TRBV5-6	TRBJ2-3	few	CASSLAGLSDTQYF	TGTGCCAGCAGCTTGGCCGGGCTATCAGATACGCAGTATTTT
NA	TRBV20-1	TRBJ1-1	few	CSASWNSGGNTEAFF	TGCAGTGCTAGCTGGAATTCCGGGGGCAACACTGAAGCTTTCTTT
NA	TRBV19	TRBJ2-6	many	CASNPRDNNVLTF	TGTGCCAGTAATCCCCGTGACAACAACGTCCTGACTTTC
TRBD1	TRBV9	TRBJ2-4	NA	CASSVASAGGGIQYF	TGTGCCAGCAGCGTAGCTTCCGCAGGGGGCGGCATTCAGTACTTC
NA	TRBV12-3/TRBV12-4	TRBJ1-5	few	CASKGRSDQPQHF	TGTGCCAGCAAAGGACGTAGCGATCAGCCCCAGCATTTT
NA	TRBV10-2	TRBJ2-1	few	CASSETNRNEQFF	TGCGCCAGCAGTGAGACCAATAGAAATGAGCAGTTCTTC
NA	TRBV4-3	TRBJ1-4	NA	CASSQDGQGVEKLFF	TGCGCCAGCAGCCAAGATGGGCAGGGAGTGGAAAAACTGTTTTTT
TRBD1	TRBV6-1	TRBJ2-7	NA	CASSGIYRGHEQYF	TGTGCCAGCAGTGGAATCTACAGGGGCCACGAGCAGTACTTC
TRBD2	TRBV6-5	TRBJ2-2	few	CASSSLAGGPGGELFF	TGTGCCAGCAGTTCCCTAGCGGGAGGGCCCGGCGGGGAGCTGTTTTTT
TRBD2	TRBV25-1	TRBJ2-7	many	CASSKAGVSNEQYF	TGTGCCAGCAGTAAAGCGGGAGTCTCCAACGAGCAGTACTTC
NA	TRBV11-2	TRBJ2-1	few	CASSLEGESYNEQFF	TGTGCCAGCAGCTTAGAGGGGGAGTCCTACAATGAGCAGTTCTTC
NA	TRBV7-2	TRBJ2-4	few	CASRRSRDTGPYF	TGTGCCAGCAGACGATCCCGGGACACCGGTCCGTACTTC
NA	TRBV5-1	TRBJ2-2	NA	CASSLAGDFRRNTGELFF	TGCGCCAGCAGCTTGGCGGGGGACTTTCGGAGGAACACCGGGGAGCTGTTTTTT
NA	TRBV5-1	TRBJ1-4	NA	CASSLEGQSQKLFF	TGCGCCAGCAGCTTGGAAGGACAGTCTCAAAAACTGTTTTTT
NA	TRBV18	TRBJ1-3	NA	CASSPQAQVRNTIYF	TGTGCCAGCTCACCACAAGCCCAGGTCCGAAACACCATATATTTT
NA	TRBV6-6	TRBJ2-7	NA	CASSYPQGDEQYF	TGTGCCAGCAGTTACCCTCAGGGTGACGAGCAGTACTTC
NA	TRBV5-5	TRBJ1-2	few	CASSNDPPGTF	TGTGCCAGCAGCAACGACCCACCGGGGACCTTC
NA	TRBV19	TRBJ1-1	few	CASSMQGGNTEAFF	TGTGCCAGTAGTATGCAAGGGGGGAACACTGAAGCTTTCTTT
NA	TRBV21-1	TRBJ1-5	NA	CARRQRGSNQPQHF	TGTGCCAGACGACAGCGTGGGAGCAATCAGCCCCAGCATTTT
TRBD1	TRBV9	TRBJ2-1	NA	CASSEQGGEQFF	TGTGCCAGCAGCGAACAGGGGGGTGAGCAGTTCTTC